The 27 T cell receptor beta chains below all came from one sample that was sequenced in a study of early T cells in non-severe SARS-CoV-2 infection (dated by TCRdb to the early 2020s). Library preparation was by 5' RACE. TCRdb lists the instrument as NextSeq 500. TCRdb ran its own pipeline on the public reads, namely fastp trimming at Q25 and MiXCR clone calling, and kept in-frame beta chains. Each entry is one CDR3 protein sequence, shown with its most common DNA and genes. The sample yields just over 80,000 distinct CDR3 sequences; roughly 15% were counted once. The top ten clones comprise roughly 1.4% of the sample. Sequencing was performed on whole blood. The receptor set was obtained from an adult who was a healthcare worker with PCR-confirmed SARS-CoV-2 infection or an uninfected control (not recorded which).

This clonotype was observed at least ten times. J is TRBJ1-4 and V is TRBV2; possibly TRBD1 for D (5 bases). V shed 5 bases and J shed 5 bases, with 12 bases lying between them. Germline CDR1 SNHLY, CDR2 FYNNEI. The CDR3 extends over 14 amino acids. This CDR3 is CASSPRVKNEKLFF. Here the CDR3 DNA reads TGTGCCAGCAGTCCCAGGGTAAAGAATGAAAAACTGTTTTTT.

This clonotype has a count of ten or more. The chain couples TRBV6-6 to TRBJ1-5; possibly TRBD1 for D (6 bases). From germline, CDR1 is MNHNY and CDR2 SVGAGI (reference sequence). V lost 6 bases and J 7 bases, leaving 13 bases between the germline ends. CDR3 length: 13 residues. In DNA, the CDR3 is TGTGCCAGCAGCATAAGGGGGACCCAGCCCCAGCATTTT. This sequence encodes CASSIRGTQPQHF.

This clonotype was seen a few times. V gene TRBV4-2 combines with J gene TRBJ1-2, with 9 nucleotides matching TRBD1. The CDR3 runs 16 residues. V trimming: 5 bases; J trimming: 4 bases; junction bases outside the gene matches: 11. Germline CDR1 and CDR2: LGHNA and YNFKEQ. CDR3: CASSLHLGQGAYGYTF. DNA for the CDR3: TGTGCCAGCAGCTTACATCTGGGACAGGGAGCCTATGGCTACACCTTC.

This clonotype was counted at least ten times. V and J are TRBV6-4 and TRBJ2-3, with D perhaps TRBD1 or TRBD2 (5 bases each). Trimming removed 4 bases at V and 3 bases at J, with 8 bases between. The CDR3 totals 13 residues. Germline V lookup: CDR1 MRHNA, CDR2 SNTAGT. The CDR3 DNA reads TGTGCCAGCAGTGTTTGGGGGACAGATACGCAGTATTTT. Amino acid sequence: CASSVWGTDTQYF.

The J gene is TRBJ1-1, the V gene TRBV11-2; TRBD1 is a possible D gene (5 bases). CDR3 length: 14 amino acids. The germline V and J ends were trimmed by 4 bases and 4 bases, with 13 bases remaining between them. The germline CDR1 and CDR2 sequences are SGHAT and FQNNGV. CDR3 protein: CASSSGIWFTEAFF. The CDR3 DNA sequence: TGTGCCAGCAGCTCAGGGATTTGGTTCACTGAAGCTTTCTTT.

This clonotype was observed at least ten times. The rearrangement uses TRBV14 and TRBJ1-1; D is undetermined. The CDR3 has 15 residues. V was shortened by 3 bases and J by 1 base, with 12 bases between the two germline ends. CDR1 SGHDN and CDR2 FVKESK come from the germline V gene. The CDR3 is CASSQIGAQNTEAFF. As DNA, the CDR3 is TGTGCCAGCAGCCAGATCGGTGCTCAGAACACTGAAGCTTTCTTT.

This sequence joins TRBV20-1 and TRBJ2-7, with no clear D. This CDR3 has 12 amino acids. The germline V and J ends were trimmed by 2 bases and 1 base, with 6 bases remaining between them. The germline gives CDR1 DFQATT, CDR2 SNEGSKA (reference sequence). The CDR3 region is CSARRVSYEQYF. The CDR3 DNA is TGCAGTGCTAGAAGGGTTTCCTACGAGCAGTACTTC.

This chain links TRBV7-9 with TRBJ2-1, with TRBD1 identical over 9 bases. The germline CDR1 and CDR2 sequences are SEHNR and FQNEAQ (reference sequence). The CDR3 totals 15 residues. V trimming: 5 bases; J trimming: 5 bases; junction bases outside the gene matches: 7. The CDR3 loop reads CASSPPGQGNNEQFF. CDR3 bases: TGTGCCAGCAGCCCTCCGGGACAGGGTAACAATGAGCAGTTCTTC.

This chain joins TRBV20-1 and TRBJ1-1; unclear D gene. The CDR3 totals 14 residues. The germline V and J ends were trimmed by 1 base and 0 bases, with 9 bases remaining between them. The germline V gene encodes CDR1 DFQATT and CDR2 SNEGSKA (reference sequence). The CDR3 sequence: CSARVAVMNTEAFF. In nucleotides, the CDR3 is TGCAGTGCTAGAGTCGCAGTGATGAACACTGAAGCTTTCTTT.

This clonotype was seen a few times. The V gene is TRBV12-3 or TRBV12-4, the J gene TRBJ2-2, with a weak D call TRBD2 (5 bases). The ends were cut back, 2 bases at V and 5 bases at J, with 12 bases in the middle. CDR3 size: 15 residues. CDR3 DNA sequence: TGTGCCAGCAGTTTAATGATGAGGGAAACCGGGGAGCTGTTTTTT. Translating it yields CASSLMMRETGELFF.

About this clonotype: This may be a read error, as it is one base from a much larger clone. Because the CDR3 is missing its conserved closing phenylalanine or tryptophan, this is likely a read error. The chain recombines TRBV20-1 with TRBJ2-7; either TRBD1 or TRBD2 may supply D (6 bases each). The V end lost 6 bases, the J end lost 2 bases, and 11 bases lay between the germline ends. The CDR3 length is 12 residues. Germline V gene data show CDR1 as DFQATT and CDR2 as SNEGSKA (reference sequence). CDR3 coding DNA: TGCAGTGCAGAGGGGGGCGCCTACGAGCAGTACCTC. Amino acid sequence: CSAEGGAYEQYL.

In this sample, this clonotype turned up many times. The CDR3 reads CASSHREGGTYGYTF. The CDR3 region has the DNA TGTGCCAGCAGCCATCGAGAGGGAGGTACCTATGGCTACACCTTC. This chain links TRBV3-1 with TRBJ1-2; D remains unclear. Per the germline V gene, CDR1 is LGHDT and CDR2 is YNNKEL (reference sequence). Trimming took off 3 bases at V and 4 bases at J, with 15 bases between the two ends. This CDR3 is 15 amino acids long.

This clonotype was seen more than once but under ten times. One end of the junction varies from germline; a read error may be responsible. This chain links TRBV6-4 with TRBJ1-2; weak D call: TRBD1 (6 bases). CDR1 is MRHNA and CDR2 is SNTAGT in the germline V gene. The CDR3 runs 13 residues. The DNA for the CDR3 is TGTGCCAGCAGTTTCGATATACAGGGATTAAGACACTTC. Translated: CASSFDIQGLRHF.

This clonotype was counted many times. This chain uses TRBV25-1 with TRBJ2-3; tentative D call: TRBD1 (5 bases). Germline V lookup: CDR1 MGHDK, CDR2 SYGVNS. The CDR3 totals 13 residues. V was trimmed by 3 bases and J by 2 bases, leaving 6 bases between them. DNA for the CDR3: TGTGCCAGCAGTGAGACAGCCACAGATACGCAGTATTTT. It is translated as CASSETATDTQYF.

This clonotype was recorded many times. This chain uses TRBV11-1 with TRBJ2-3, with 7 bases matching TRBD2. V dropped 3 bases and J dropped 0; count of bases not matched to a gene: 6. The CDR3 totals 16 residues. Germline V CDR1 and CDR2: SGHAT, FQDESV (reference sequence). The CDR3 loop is CASSLFRRGSTDTQYF. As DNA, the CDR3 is TGTGCCAGCAGCTTGTTCCGGCGGGGGAGCACAGATACGCAGTATTTT.

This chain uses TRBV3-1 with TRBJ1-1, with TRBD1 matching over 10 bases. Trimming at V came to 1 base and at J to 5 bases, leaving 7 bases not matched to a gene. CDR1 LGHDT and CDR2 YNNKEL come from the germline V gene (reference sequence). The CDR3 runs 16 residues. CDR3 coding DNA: TGTGCCAGCAGCCAAGTCACGGACAGGGGGGGAACTGAAGCTTTCTTT. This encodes CASSQVTDRGGTEAFF.

The CDR3 DNA is TGTGCCAGCAGCTCGGGACACCCGCTTCAGCCCCAGCATTTT. Its translation is CASSSGHPLQPQHF. The chain combines TRBV28 with TRBJ1-5; D may be TRBD1 (6 bases). The V gene lost 6 bases and the J gene lost 6 bases, with 15 bases spanning the gap. The CDR3 has 14 amino acids. Germline V gives CDR1 MDHEN, CDR2 SYDVKM.

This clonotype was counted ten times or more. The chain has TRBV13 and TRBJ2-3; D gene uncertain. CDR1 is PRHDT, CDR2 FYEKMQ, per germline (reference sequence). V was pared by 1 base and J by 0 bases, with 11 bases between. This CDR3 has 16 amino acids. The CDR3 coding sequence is TGTGCCAGCAGCTTAGAGGGTACCTCTAGCACAGATACGCAGTATTTT. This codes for CASSLEGTSSTDTQYF.

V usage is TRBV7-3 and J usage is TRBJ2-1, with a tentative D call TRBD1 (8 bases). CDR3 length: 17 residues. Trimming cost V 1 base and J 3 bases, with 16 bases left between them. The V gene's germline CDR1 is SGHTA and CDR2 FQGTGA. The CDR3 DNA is TGTGCCAGCAGCTTAATGTCGAGCGGGACAGGCTACAATGAGCAGTTCTTC. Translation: CASSLMSSGTGYNEQFF.

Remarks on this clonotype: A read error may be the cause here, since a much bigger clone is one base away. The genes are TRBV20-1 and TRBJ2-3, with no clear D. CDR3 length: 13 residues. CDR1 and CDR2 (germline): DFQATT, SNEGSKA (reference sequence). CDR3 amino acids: CSAPRVGGDAQYF. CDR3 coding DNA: TGCAGTGCCCCAAGAGTAGGCGGAGATGCGCAGTATTTT.

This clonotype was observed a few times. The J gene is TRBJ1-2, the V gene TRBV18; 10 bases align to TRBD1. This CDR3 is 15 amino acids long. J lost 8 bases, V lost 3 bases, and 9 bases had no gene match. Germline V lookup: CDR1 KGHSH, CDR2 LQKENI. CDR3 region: CASSPDRGDLEGYTF. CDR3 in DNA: TGTGCCAGCTCACCGGACAGGGGGGATCTAGAGGGCTACACCTTC.

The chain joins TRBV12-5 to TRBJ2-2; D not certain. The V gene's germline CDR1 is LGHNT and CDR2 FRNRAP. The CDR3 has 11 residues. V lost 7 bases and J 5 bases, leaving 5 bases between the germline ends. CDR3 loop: CASARTGELFF. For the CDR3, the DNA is TGTGCTAGTGCCCGAACCGGGGAGCTGTTTTTT.

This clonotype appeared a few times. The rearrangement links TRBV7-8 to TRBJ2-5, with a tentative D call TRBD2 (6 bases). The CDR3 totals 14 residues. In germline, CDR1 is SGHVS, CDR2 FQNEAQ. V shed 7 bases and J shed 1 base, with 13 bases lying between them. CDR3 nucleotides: TGTGCCAGCACTCCGGAGGGCCCCCAAGAGACCCAGTACTTC. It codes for CASTPEGPQETQYF.

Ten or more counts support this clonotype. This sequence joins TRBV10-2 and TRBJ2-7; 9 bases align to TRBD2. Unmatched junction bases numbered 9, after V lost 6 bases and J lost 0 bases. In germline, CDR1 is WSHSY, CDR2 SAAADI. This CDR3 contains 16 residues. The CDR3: CASRTPSGGSSYEQYF. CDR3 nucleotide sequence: TGCGCCAGCAGAACTCCAAGCGGGGGGAGCTCCTACGAGCAGTACTTC.

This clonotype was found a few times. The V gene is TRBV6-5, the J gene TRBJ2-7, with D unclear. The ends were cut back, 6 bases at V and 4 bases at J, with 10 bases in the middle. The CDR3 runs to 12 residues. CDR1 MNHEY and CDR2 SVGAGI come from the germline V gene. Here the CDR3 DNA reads TGTGCCAGCAGGGACCAAGTTTACGAGCAGTACTTC. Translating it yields CASRDQVYEQYF.

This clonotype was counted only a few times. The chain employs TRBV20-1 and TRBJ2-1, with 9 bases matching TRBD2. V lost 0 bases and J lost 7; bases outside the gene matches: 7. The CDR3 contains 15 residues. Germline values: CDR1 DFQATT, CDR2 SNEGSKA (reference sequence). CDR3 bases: TGCAGTGCTAGAGATCTGCCTAGCGGGGTAAATGAGCAGTTCTTC. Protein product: CSARDLPSGVNEQFF.

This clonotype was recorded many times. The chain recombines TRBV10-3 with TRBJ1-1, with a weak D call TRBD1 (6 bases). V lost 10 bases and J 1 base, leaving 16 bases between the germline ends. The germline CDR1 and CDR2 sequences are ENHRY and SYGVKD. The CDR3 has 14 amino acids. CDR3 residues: CATTPDRTNTEAFF. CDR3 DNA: TGTGCCACCACCCCAGACAGGACGAACACTGAAGCTTTCTTT.